This TCR beta chain stems from a study of cytomegalovirus exposure and HLA in healthy donors. General study points: In an earlier analysis, most TCR beta V segments were productive about 87% or about 30% of the time.

From germline, CDR1 is LNHNV and CDR2 YYDKDF (reference sequence). The CDR3 length is 19 residues. J was trimmed by 1 base and V by 1 base; bases with no gene match: 14. The PCR employed 60 Vbeta primers together with 13 Jbeta primers. TCRdb keeps only in-frame clones here, not all; method: immunoSEQ multiplex PCR. The table records about 160,000 clones, roughly 75% of them present only once. On this clone itself: Its antigen is not identified.

This receptor was obtained from a female donor in good health and CMV-seronegative. Sequencing was carried out using PBMCs. This chain uses TRBV15 with TRBJ2-3; TRBD2 matches 7 bases. This CDR3 is CATSRATLLLAEGTDTQYF. DNA for the CDR3: TGTGCCACCAGCAGAGCAACCCTACTTCTAGCGGAGGGCACAGATACGCAGTATTTT.